The clone carrying this TCR beta chain came up once. Its antigen is not identified. The data belong to a study of shared clonotypes between healthy human individuals. In germline, CDR1 is LNHDA, CDR2 SQIVND (reference sequence). The CDR3 contains 16 residues. Trimming cost V 4 bases and J 3 bases; bases outside gene matches: 7. The study, taken as a whole, reports: Clonotypes shared by all four donors outscored non-shared clonotypes in generation probability.

Each donor was a Caucasian adult residing in Nashville, Tennessee. In the original workflow: Filtering differed because ImmunoSEQ produced junction-only sequences that carried no quality scores. Sequenced by immunoSEQ multiplex PCR; TCRdb stores in-frame clones only, minus some. V, J and clone size are taken as reported in that table, and D and trimming were inferred from the DNA itself. The table records a few million clones, 90% to 95% of them present only once. J is TRBJ2-3 and V is TRBV19; 10 bases are a match to TRBD2. The clonotype was recovered from a man in his late teens or twenties in good health. Some clones in this sample may be carry-over from other donors' samples. The specimen was naive CD4+ T cells from PBMCs. Subset described: CD45RA+ positively selected. CDR3 sequence reads: CASSNPETSGTDTQYF. The CDR3 DNA reads TGTGCCAGTAGTAACCCTGAGACTAGCGGGACAGATACGCAGTATTTT. Variable domain in full (rest from reference TRBV19 and TRBJ2-3): DGGITQSPKYLFRKEGQNVTLSCEQNLNHDAMYWYRQDPGQGLRLIYYSQIVNDFQKGDIAEGYSVSREKKESFPLTVTSAQKNPTAFYLCASSNPETSGTDTQYFGPGTRLTVL.